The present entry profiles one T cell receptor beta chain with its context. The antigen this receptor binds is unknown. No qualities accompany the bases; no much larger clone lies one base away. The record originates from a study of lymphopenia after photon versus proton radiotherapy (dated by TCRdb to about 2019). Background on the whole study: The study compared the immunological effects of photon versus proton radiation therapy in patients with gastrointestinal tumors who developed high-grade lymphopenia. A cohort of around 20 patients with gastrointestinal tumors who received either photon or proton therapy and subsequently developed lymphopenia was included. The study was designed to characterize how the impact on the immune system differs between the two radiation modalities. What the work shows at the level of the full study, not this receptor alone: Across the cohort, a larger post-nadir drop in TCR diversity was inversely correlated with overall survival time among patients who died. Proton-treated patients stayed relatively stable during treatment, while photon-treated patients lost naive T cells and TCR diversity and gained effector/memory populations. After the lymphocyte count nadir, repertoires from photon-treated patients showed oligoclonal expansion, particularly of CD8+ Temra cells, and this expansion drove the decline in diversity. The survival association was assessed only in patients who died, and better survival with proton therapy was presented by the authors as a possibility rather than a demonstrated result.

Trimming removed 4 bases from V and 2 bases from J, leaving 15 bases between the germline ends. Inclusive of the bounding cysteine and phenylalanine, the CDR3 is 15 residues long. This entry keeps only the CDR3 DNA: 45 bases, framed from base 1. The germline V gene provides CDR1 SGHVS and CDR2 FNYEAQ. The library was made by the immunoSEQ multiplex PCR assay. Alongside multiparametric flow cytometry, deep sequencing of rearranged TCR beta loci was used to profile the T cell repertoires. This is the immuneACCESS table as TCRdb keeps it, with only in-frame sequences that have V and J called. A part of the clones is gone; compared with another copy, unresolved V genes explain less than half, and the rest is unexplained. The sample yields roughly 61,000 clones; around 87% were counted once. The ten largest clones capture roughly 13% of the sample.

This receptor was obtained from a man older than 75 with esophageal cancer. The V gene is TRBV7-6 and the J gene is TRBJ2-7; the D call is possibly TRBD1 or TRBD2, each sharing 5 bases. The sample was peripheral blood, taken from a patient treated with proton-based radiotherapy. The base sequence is TGTGCCAGCAGCTCTAGACCGGGGCAGGCCTACGAGCAGTACTTC. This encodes CASSSRPGQAYEQYF.